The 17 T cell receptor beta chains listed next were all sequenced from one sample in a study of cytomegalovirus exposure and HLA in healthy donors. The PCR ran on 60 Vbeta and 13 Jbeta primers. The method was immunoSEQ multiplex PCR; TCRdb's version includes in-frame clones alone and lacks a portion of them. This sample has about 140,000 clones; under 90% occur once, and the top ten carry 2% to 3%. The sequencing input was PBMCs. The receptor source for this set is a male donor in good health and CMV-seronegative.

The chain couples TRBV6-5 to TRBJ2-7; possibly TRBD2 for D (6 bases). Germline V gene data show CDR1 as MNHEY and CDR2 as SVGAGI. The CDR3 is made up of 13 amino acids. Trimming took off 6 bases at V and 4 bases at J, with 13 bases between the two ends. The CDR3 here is CASSFTGEYEQYF. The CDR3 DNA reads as TGTGCCAGCAGCTTTACGGGGGAGTACGAGCAGTACTTC.

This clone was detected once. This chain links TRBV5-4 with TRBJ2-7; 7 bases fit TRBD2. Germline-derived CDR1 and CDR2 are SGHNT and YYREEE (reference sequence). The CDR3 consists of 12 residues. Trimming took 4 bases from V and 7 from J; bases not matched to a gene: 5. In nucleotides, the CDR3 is TGTGCCAGCAGCCTCGGGAGGCAGGAGCAGTACTTC. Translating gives CASSLGRQEQYF.

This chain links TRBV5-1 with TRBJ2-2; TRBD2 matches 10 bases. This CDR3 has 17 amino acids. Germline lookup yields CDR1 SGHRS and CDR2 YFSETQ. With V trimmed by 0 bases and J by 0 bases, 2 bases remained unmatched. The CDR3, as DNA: TGCGCCAGCAGCTTGGGGACTAGCGGAGCGAACACCGGGGAGCTGTTTTTT. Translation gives CASSLGTSGANTGELFF.

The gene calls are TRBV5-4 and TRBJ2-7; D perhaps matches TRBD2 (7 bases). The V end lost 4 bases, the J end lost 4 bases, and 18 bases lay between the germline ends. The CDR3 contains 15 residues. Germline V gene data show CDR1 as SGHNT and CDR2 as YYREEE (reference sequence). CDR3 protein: CASSPRGEGRYEQYF. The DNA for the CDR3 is TGTGCCAGCAGCCCAAGGGGGGAGGGCCGGTACGAGCAGTACTTC.

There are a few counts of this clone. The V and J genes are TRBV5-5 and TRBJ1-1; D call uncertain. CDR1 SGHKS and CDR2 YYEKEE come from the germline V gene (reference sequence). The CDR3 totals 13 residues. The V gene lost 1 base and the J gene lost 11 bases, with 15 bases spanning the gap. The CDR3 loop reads CASSLWGTRRAFF. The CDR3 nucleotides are TGTGCCAGCAGCTTGTGGGGAACTAGGAGGGCTTTCTTT.

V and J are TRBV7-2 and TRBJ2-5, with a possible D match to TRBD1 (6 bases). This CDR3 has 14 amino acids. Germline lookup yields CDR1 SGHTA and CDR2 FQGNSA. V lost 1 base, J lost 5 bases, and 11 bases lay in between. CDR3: CASSLEQGEETQYF. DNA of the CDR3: TGTGCCAGCAGCTTAGAACAGGGTGAGGAGACCCAGTACTTC.

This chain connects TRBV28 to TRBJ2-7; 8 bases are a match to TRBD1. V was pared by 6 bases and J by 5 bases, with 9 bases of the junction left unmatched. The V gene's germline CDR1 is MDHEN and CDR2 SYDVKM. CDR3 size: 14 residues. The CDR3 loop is CASSLGQGGNEQYF. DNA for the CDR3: TGTGCCAGCAGCCTCGGACAGGGAGGAAACGAGCAGTACTTC.

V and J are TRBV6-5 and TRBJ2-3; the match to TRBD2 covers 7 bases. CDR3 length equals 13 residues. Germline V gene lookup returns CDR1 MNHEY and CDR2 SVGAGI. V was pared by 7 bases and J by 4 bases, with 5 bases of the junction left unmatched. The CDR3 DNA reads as TGTGCCAGCAAGATGGCGGGGGCAGATACGCAGTATTTT. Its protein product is CASKMAGADTQYF.

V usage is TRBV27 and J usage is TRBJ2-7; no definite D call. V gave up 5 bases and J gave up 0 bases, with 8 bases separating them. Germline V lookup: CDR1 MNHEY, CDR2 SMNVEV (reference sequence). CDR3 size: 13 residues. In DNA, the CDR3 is TGTGCCAGCAGTCTGACACCCTCCTACGAGCAGTACTTC. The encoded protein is CASSLTPSYEQYF.

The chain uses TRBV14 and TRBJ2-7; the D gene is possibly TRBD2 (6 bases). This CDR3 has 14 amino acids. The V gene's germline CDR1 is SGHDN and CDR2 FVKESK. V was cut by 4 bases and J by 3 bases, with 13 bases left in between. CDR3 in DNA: TGTGCCAGCAGCCCTTACTACGGGAGCTACGAGCAGTACTTC. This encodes CASSPYYGSYEQYF.

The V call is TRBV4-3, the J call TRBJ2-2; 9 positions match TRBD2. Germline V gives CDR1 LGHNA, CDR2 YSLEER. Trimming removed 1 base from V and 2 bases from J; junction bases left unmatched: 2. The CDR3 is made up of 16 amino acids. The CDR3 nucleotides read TGCGCCAGCAGCCAAGGACTAGCGGTCAACACCGGGGAGCTGTTTTTT. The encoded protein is CASSQGLAVNTGELFF.

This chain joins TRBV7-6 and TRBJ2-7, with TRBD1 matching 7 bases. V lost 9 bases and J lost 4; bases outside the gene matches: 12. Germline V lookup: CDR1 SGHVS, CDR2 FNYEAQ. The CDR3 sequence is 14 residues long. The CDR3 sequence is CARSRARGQYEQYF. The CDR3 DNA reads TGTGCCAGAAGTCGGGCTAGGGGGCAATACGAGCAGTACTTC.

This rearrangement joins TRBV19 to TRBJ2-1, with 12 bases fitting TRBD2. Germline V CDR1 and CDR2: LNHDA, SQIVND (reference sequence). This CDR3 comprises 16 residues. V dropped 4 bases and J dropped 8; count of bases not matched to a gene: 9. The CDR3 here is CASSTSLAGGRYEQFF. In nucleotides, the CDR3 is TGTGCCAGTAGTACATCCCTAGCGGGAGGGCGATATGAGCAGTTCTTC.

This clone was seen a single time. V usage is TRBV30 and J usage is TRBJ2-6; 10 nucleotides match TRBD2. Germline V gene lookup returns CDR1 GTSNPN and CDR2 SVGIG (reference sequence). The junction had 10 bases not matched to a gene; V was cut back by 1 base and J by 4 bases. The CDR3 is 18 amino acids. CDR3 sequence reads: CAWSAWTSGSAGANVLTF. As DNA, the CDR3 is TGTGCCTGGAGTGCCTGGACTAGCGGCTCGGCGGGGGCCAACGTCCTGACTTTC. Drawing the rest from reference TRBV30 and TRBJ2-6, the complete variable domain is SQTIHQWPATLVQPVGSPLSLECTVEGTSNPNLYWYRQAAGRGLQLLFYSVGIGQISSEVPQNLSASRPQDRQFILSSKKLLLSDSGFYLCAWSAWTSGSAGANVLTFGAGSRLTVL.

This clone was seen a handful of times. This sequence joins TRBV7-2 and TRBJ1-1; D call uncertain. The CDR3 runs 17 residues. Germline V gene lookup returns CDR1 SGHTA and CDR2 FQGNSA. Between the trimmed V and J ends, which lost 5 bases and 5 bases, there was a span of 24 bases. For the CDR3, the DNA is TGTGCCAGCAGCCCCAGCTCCTGGGTGGCTTCCAGGACTGAAGCTTTCTTT. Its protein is CASSPSSWVASRTEAFF. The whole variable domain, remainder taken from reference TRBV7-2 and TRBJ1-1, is GAGVSQSPSNKVTEKGKDVELRCDPISGHTALYWYRQSLGQGLEFLIYFQGNSAPDKSGLPSDRFSAERTGGSVSTLTIQRTQQEDSAVYLCASSPSSWVASRTEAFFGQGTRLTVV.

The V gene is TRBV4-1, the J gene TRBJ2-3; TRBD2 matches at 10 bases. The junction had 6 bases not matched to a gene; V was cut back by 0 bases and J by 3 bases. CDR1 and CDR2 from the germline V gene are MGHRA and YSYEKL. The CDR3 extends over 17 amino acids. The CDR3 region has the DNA TGCGCCAGCAGCCAAGAGCTAGCGGGGGAGGCAACAGATACGCAGTATTTT. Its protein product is CASSQELAGEATDTQYF.

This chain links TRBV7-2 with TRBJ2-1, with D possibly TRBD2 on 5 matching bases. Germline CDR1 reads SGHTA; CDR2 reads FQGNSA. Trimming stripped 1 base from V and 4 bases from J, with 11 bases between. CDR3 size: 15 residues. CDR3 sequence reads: CASSLVTSPYNEQFF. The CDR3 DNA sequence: TGTGCCAGCAGCTTAGTTACTAGTCCATACAATGAGCAGTTCTTC.